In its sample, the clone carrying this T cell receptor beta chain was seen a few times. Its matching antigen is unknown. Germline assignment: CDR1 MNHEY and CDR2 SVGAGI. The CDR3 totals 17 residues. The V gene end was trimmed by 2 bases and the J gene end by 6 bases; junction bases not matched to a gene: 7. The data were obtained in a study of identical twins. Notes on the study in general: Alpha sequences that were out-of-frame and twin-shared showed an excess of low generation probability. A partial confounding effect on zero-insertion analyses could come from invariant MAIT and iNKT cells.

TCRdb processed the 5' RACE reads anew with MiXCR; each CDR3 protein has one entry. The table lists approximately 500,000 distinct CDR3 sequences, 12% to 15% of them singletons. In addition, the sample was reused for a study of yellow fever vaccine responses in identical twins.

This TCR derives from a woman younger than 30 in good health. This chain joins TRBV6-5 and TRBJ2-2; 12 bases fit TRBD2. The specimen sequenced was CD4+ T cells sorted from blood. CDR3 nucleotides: TGTGCCAGCAGTTACCTAGCGGGAGGGCCTGGTCCCGGGGAGCTGTTTTTT. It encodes CASSYLAGGPGPGELFF.